This TCR beta chain was profiled in a study of T cells of healthy individuals. This clonotype was seen repeatedly, ten times or more. CDR3 length equals 20 residues. Germline V lookup: CDR1 SEHNR, CDR2 FQNEAQ (reference sequence). After removal of 5 bases from V and 3 bases from J, the junction contained 23 bases not matched to a gene. Each CDR3 protein gets one entry after TCRdb re-called the 5' RACE reads with MiXCR. The sample holds some 69,000 distinct CDR3 sequences, roughly 17% seen once. The receptor's source is a human donor in good health. The rearrangement uses TRBV7-9 and TRBJ2-7; TRBD1 aligns across 9 bases. The CDR3 DNA follows: TGTGCCAGCAGCCCCGCCTTAAATACGGACCGGGACAGGGAATACTACGAGCAGTACTTC. Translated: CASSPALNTDRDREYYEQYF.